The 20 T cell receptor beta chains given below trace back to one sample, sequenced in a study of blood T cell repertoires in COVID-19. Generated by immunoSEQ multiplex PCR, the TCRdb table keeps only in-frame clones and is missing some. The sample has more than 110,000 clones, approximately 80% seen once; the top ten hold approximately 45%. Input material: peripheral blood. The source of these receptors is a human donor in a cohort sampled during active COVID-19.

The rearrangement links TRBV7-9 to TRBJ2-7, with D possibly matching TRBD1 (5 bases). Trimming shortened V by 5 bases and J by 2 bases, and 22 bases separated the two germline ends. CDR3 size: 17 residues. Germline CDR1 SEHNR, CDR2 FQNEAQ (reference sequence). As DNA, the CDR3 is TGTGCCAGCAGCCTCCCCGGTGTAGGGGCGACCGCCTACGAGCAGTACTTC. It specifies CASSLPGVGATAYEQYF.

This clone showed up just once. The V gene is TRBV5-1, the J gene TRBJ1-2; 8 positions agree with TRBD1. V dropped 0 bases and J dropped 3; count of bases not matched to a gene: 10. Germline CDR1 SGHRS, CDR2 YFSETQ. The CDR3 is 17 residues long. The CDR3 protein is CASSLDGVTGGDYGYTF. The CDR3 DNA sequence: TGCGCCAGCAGCTTGGATGGTGTCACAGGGGGGGACTATGGCTACACCTTC.

The chain combines TRBV9 with TRBJ2-1; D uncertain. The V end lost 3 bases, the J end lost 11 bases, and 15 bases lay between the germline ends. The CDR3 is made up of 13 amino acids. Germline CDR1 is SGDLS and CDR2 is YYNGEE. CDR3 region: CASSARTLDKQFF. The CDR3 region has the DNA TGTGCCAGCAGCGCTCGTACCTTAGATAAGCAGTTCTTC.

This rearrangement joins TRBV24-1 to TRBJ2-3; D gene uncertain. Looked up from germline, CDR1 is KGHDR and CDR2 is SFDVKD. The CDR3 runs to 12 residues. Trimming stripped 5 bases from V and 2 bases from J, with 4 bases between. The CDR3 region is CATSGDTDTQYF. The DNA of the CDR3 is TGTGCCACCAGTGGAGACACAGATACGCAGTATTTT.

This rearrangement joins TRBV30 to TRBJ1-1; D may be TRBD1 (6 bases). This CDR3 spans 14 amino acids. The V end was cut by 0 bases, the J end by 9 bases, with 17 bases between. CDR1 and CDR2 from the germline V gene are GTSNPN and SVGIG (reference sequence). The CDR3 loop is CAWSVGQPEVKAFF. In DNA form, the CDR3 reads TGTGCCTGGAGTGTAGGACAGCCCGAGGTGAAAGCTTTCTTT.

This clone has just one count. The rearrangement joins TRBV7-2 to TRBJ2-2; 7 positions match TRBD2. The CDR3 has 14 residues. Per germline, CDR1 SGHTA and CDR2 FQGNSA. V shed 4 bases, J shed 4 bases, and the junction held 3 bases outside the gene matches. The CDR3 reads CASSSGGGTGELFF. Written as DNA, the CDR3 is TGTGCCAGCAGCTCGGGAGGAGGCACCGGGGAGCTGTTTTTT.

The chain recombines TRBV7-3 with TRBJ2-1; D is possibly TRBD1 (6 bases). This CDR3 is built from 15 residues. Trimming took 5 bases from V and 0 from J, leaving 11 bases between them. Germline V gives CDR1 SGHTA, CDR2 FQGTGA. DNA for the CDR3: TGTGCCAGCAGCCCGCAGACAGGCTCCTACAATGAGCAGTTCTTC. This encodes CASSPQTGSYNEQFF. Based on the CDR3 plus reference TRBV7-3 and TRBJ2-1, the full variable domain is GAGVSQTPSNKVTEKGKYVELRCDPISGHTALYWYRQSLGQGPEFLIYFQGTGAADDSGLPNDRFFAVRPEGSVSTLKIQRTERGDSAVYLCASSPQTGSYNEQFFGPGTRLTVL.

The chain carries TRBV30 and TRBJ1-5; 7 positions match TRBD1. V shed 2 bases and J 7 bases; nucleotides not matched to a gene: 5. CDR1 is GTSNPN and CDR2 is SVGIG in the germline V gene (reference sequence). The CDR3 is 13 residues long. As DNA, the CDR3 is TGTGCCTGGAGTTCAGGGGGAGGACAGCCCCAGCATTTT. Its translation is CAWSSGGGQPQHF.

Points on this clone: The same CDR3 arises from other DNA sequences in this sample as well. V and J are TRBV18 and TRBJ2-2, with D possibly TRBD1 on 6 matching bases. Germline V CDR1 and CDR2: KGHSH, LQKENI. The germline V and J ends were trimmed by 3 bases and 2 bases, with 10 bases remaining between them. This CDR3 region has 15 residues. CDR3 in DNA: TGTGCCAGCTCACCCAGGACAGCAAACACCGGGGAGCTGTTTTTT. Its translation is CASSPRTANTGELFF.

CDR3 nucleotide sequence: TGTGCCAGCAGTTTCTCGTTCGTTTATACGCAGTATTTT. Translation gives CASSFSFVYTQYF. V and J are TRBV12-3 or TRBV12-4 and TRBJ2-3, with no clear D. CDR3 size: 13 residues. V shed 3 bases and J shed 7 bases, with 11 bases lying between them.

The gene calls are TRBV19 and TRBJ1-1, with 8 bases identical to TRBD1. This CDR3 contains 14 residues. J gave up 7 bases and V 6 bases, and 10 bases lay outside the gene matches. Looked up from germline, CDR1 is LNHDA and CDR2 is SQIVND (reference sequence). Written as DNA, the CDR3 is TGTGCCAGTAGGGACCGGACAGGGCCCGGTGAAGCTTTCTTT. Translation gives CASRDRTGPGEAFF.

The gene calls are TRBV9 and TRBJ2-1; TRBD2 aligns across 14 bases. V dropped 3 bases and J dropped 0; count of bases not matched to a gene: 11. This CDR3 spans 20 amino acids. The germline V gene encodes CDR1 SGDLS and CDR2 YYNGEE. This chain's CDR3 is CASSAPLGLAGGYSYNEQFF. CDR3 bases: TGTGCCAGCAGCGCACCCCTAGGACTAGCGGGAGGATACTCCTACAATGAGCAGTTCTTC.

The chain is built from TRBV2 and TRBJ2-7, with 8 positions matching TRBD1. Germline-derived CDR1 and CDR2 are SNHLY and FYNNEI. V trimming: 4 bases; J trimming: 4 bases; junction bases outside the gene matches: 9. This CDR3 comprises 15 residues. CDR3 residues: CASSVVGQGGYEQYF. DNA for the CDR3: TGTGCCAGCAGTGTTGTAGGACAGGGAGGTTACGAGCAGTACTTC. The variable domain in full, with the rest retrieved from reference TRBV2 and TRBJ2-7, is EPEVTQTPSHQVTQMGQEVILRCVPISNHLYFYWYRQILGQKVEFLVSFYNNEISEKSEIFDDQFSVERPDGSNFTLKIRSTKLEDSAMYFCASSVVGQGGYEQYFGPGTRLTVT.

The J gene is TRBJ1-5, the V gene TRBV11-3, with D possibly being TRBD1 (5 bases). CDR3 length equals 18 residues. V lost 5 bases and J lost 2, with 22 bases in between. Germline V gene sequence: CDR1 SGHNT, CDR2 YENEEA. CDR3 amino acids: CASSPRAQVTRGNQPQHF. The CDR3 DNA reads TGTGCCAGCAGCCCAAGGGCACAGGTTACAAGGGGCAATCAGCCCCAGCATTTT.

A note on this clone: Distinct nucleotide sequences in the sample also encode this CDR3. This chain uses TRBV18 with TRBJ1-2, with D perhaps TRBD1 (5 bases). Germline V lookup: CDR1 KGHSH, CDR2 LQKENI. The CDR3 length is 13 residues. Trimming shortened V by 2 bases and J by 2 bases, and 6 bases separated the two germline ends. The CDR3 loop is CASSPTGNYGYTF. CDR3 sequence (DNA): TGTGCCAGCTCACCAACAGGCAACTATGGCTACACCTTC.

CDR3 nucleotides: TGTGCCAGCAGCTCCTTCTGGGCCACAGATACGCAGTATTTT. This encodes CASSSFWATDTQYF. The chain couples TRBV7-2 to TRBJ2-3; no clear D gene. The germline CDR1 and CDR2 sequences are SGHTA and FQGNSA. The CDR3 runs to 14 residues. V gave up 4 bases and J gave up 2 bases, with 10 bases separating them.

This chain uses TRBV18 with TRBJ2-7; D remains unclear. The length of the CDR3 is 12 residues. CDR1 is KGHSH and CDR2 is LQKENI in the germline V gene. Deletions cut 1 base from V and 5 bases from J, with 6 bases between. CDR3 loop: CASSPLGDEQYF. The CDR3 DNA is TGTGCCAGCTCACCACTGGGCGACGAGCAGTACTTC.

The chain links TRBV24-1 to TRBJ1-2; a possible D gene is TRBD1 (5 bases). The germline V and J ends were trimmed by 5 bases and 7 bases, with 10 bases remaining between them. In germline, CDR1 is KGHDR, CDR2 SFDVKD. This CDR3 has 12 residues. CDR3 DNA sequence: TGTGCCACCAGTGGACCCGGGGGTGGCTACACCTTC. Its protein is CATSGPGGGYTF.

The CDR3 is CASSSWAGNTEAFF. The CDR3 DNA is TGTGCCAGCAGCTCCTGGGCTGGGAACACTGAAGCTTTCTTT. The genes are TRBV5-8 and TRBJ1-1; no firm D call. The CDR3 is 14 residues long. The germline CDR1 and CDR2 sequences are SGHTS and YDEGEE. Trimming cost V 3 bases and J 1 base, with 10 bases left between them.

The chain's CDR3 is CASRRGGQGRGRETQYF. CDR3 DNA: TGTGCCAGCCGAAGAGGGGGACAGGGGAGGGGTAGGGAGACCCAGTACTTC. The J gene is TRBJ2-5, the V gene TRBV11-2, with 10 bases aligning to TRBD1. The J segment lost 5 bases and the V segment lost 8 bases, leaving 17 bases of the junction unmatched. Germline V lookup: CDR1 SGHAT, CDR2 FQNNGV. This CDR3 has 17 residues. Based on the CDR3 plus reference TRBV11-2 and TRBJ2-5, the full variable domain is EAGVAQSPRYKIIEKRQSVAFWCNPISGHATLYWYQQILGQGPKLLIQFQNNGVVDDSQLPKDRFSAERLKGVDSTLKIQPAKLEDSAVYLCASRRGGQGRGRETQYFGPGTRLLVL.